Listed below are T cell receptor beta chains from one sample, sequenced in a study of blood T cell repertoires in COVID-19. Here immunoSEQ multiplex PCR was the method, and the copy in TCRdb shows in-frame clones only, minus some. The sample yields 400,000 to 550,000 clones, 70% to 90% seen once. The sample taken for sequencing was PBMCs or T cells enriched from blood (not recorded which). These receptor sequences come from a woman aged 18 to 35 with acute COVID-19. Each CDR3 is given with its conserved first and last residue. Each record gives: V gene, D gene, CDR3 length, CDR3 protein. D genes are given only for firm matches.

v_gene: TRBV3-1/TRBV3-2
d_gene: .
len: 16
CDR3aa: CASSQDGGISSYEQYF

v_gene: TRBV5-4
d_gene: .
len: 14
CDR3aa: CASSFQGRSSPLHF

v_gene: TRBV27
d_gene: TRBD1
len: 15
CDR3aa: CASRTGGYSNQPQHF

v_gene: TRBV7-9
d_gene: .
len: 15
CDR3aa: CASSSGMGSNQPQHF

v_gene: TRBV7-9
d_gene: TRBD2
len: 15
CDR3aa: CASSSPGLRSTEQYF

v_gene: TRBV20-1
d_gene: TRBD2
len: 14
CDR3aa: CSASRLAGIYEQYF

v_gene: TRBV19
d_gene: .
len: 16
CDR3aa: CASRGGLPETNEKLFF

v_gene: TRBV18
d_gene: TRBD1
len: 14
CDR3aa: CASSKDRFILEQYF

v_gene: TRBV7-9
d_gene: TRBD1
len: 14
CDR3aa: CASSLRRDRVGYTF

v_gene: TRBV19
d_gene: TRBD2
len: 16
CDR3aa: CASSFGLAQTSYEQYF

v_gene: TRBV5-8
d_gene: .
len: 12
CDR3aa: CASQTGGQPQHF

v_gene: TRBV5-6
d_gene: .
len: 14
CDR3aa: CASSFIQENTEAFF

v_gene: TRBV6-5
d_gene: .
len: 16
CDR3aa: CASSYTSASGSSEQYF

v_gene: TRBV28
d_gene: .
len: 11
CDR3aa: CASSPAYEQYF

v_gene: TRBV6-5
d_gene: .
len: 15
CDR3aa: CASRFRGESNQPQHF

v_gene: TRBV30
d_gene: .
len: 14
CDR3aa: CAWSTQANTGELFF

v_gene: TRBV6-5
d_gene: .
len: 16
CDR3aa: CASSYGVGTSTDTQYF

v_gene: TRBV5-1
d_gene: .
len: 13
CDR3aa: CASSRGLNTEAFF

v_gene: TRBV3-1/TRBV3-2
d_gene: .
len: 16
CDR3aa: CASSPMITGPGNTIYF

v_gene: TRBV5-5
d_gene: .
len: 15
CDR3aa: CASSLAHRGWGTQFF

v_gene: TRBV11-3
d_gene: TRBD2
len: 20
CDR3aa: CASSLGGVRRPSGGTDTQYF

v_gene: TRBV30
d_gene: TRBD2
len: 15
CDR3aa: CAWSVGLAGAYEQYF

v_gene: TRBV5-4
d_gene: TRBD2
len: 16
CDR3aa: CASSLLADTVLGTQYF

v_gene: TRBV7-2
d_gene: TRBD2
len: 17
CDR3aa: CASSLSLLAGVVYEQYF

v_gene: TRBV29-1
d_gene: .
len: 14
CDR3aa: CSVDVAGLPNEQFF

v_gene: TRBV2
d_gene: .
len: 13
CDR3aa: CASSLDWAAGYTF

v_gene: TRBV18
d_gene: TRBD1
len: 15
CDR3aa: CASSRDRVVGNTIYF

v_gene: TRBV7-3
d_gene: TRBD2
len: 14
CDR3aa: CASSRGGAIDEQFF

v_gene: TRBV19
d_gene: .
len: 14
CDR3aa: CASSIPGNNQPQHF

v_gene: TRBV12-3/TRBV12-4
d_gene: .
len: 13
CDR3aa: CASSLDSNYGYTF

v_gene: TRBV19
d_gene: .
len: 14
CDR3aa: CASSIDWEKNIQYF

v_gene: TRBV30
d_gene: TRBD1
len: 16
CDR3aa: CAWSVGTAISGNTIYF

v_gene: TRBV6-2/TRBV6-3
d_gene: .
len: 13
CDR3aa: CASSTSARGEQFF

v_gene: TRBV24-1
d_gene: TRBD2
len: 15
CDR3aa: CATSDGTSGSGELFF

v_gene: TRBV3-1/TRBV3-2
d_gene: .
len: 14
CDR3aa: CASANSPLTGELFF

v_gene: TRBV11-3
d_gene: TRBD1
len: 13
CDR3aa: CASSLGTASEAFF

v_gene: TRBV7-9
d_gene: .
len: 15
CDR3aa: CASSYGVAGAEDAFF

v_gene: TRBV2
d_gene: .
len: 15
CDR3aa: CASSVVETRGWGQYF

v_gene: TRBV9
d_gene: .
len: 15
CDR3aa: CASSVVWSSNSPLHF

v_gene: TRBV3-1/TRBV3-2
d_gene: .
len: 11
CDR3aa: CASSQAGRVFF

v_gene: TRBV6-2/TRBV6-3
d_gene: .
len: 17
CDR3aa: CASSYGGYTSAKNIQYF

v_gene: TRBV18
d_gene: TRBD2
len: 15
CDR3aa: CASSPRLAGGSEQFF

v_gene: TRBV25-1
d_gene: TRBD1
len: 13
CDR3aa: CASVGTVNTEAFF

v_gene: TRBV27
d_gene: .
len: 13
CDR3aa: CASSLFRNEKLFF

v_gene: TRBV7-9
d_gene: .
len: 17
CDR3aa: CASSSEGGTSYNSPLHF

v_gene: TRBV5-1
d_gene: TRBD1
len: 13
CDR3aa: CASSTTGWNEQFF

v_gene: TRBV29-1
d_gene: .
len: 13
CDR3aa: CSVEVTEGTEAFF

v_gene: TRBV7-9
d_gene: .
len: 12
CDR3aa: CASSLQGSEQYF

v_gene: TRBV24-1
d_gene: .
len: 13
CDR3aa: CATSDRLAREQFF

v_gene: TRBV28
d_gene: .
len: 11
CDR3aa: CASSIRQPQHF

v_gene: TRBV7-8
d_gene: TRBD1
len: 14
CDR3aa: CASSNTGGRDEQFF

v_gene: TRBV7-9
d_gene: .
len: 14
CDR3aa: CASSLVQRDQPQHF

v_gene: TRBV27
d_gene: TRBD1
len: 13
CDR3aa: CASGTGGAGGYTF

v_gene: TRBV20-1
d_gene: .
len: 14
CDR3aa: CSASGGGPTYEQYF

v_gene: TRBV6-2/TRBV6-3
d_gene: .
len: 12
CDR3aa: CASSFYTGELFF

v_gene: TRBV7-2
d_gene: .
len: 13
CDR3aa: CASSSQEHTEAFF

v_gene: TRBV27
d_gene: .
len: 13
CDR3aa: CASPETTGSEAFF

v_gene: TRBV7-8
d_gene: TRBD2
len: 16
CDR3aa: CASSSDNSGSVYEQYF

v_gene: TRBV10-3
d_gene: TRBD1
len: 14
CDR3aa: CAIRSVGQGDEQYF

v_gene: TRBV28
d_gene: .
len: 13
CDR3aa: CASRGGQVSPLHF